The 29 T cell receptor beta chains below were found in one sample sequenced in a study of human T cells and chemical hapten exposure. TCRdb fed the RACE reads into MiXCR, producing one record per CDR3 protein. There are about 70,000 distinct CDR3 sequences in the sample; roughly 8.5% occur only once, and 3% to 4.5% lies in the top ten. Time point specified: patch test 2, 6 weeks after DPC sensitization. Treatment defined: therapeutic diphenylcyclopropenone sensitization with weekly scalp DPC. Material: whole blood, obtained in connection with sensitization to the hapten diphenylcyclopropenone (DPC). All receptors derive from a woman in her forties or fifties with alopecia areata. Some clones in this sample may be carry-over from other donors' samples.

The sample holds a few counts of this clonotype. Written as DNA, the CDR3 is TGCGCCAGCAGCCAGGCGAGGGGAAGCGAGCAGTACTTC. It yields the protein CASSQARGSEQYF. The chain couples TRBV4-1 to TRBJ2-7; TRBD1 or TRBD2 may be the D gene (5 bases each). The CDR3 is 13 amino acids. The germline V and J ends were trimmed by 3 bases and 6 bases, with 12 bases remaining between them. Germline CDR1 MGHRA, CDR2 YSYEKL.

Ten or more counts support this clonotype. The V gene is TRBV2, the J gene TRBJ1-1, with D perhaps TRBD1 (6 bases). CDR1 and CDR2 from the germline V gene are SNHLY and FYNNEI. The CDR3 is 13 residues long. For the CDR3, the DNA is TGTGCAGATGCGCCAGGGGTGAACACTGAAGCTTTCTTT. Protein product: CADAPGVNTEAFF. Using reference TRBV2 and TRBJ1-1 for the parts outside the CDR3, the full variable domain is EPEVTQTPSHQVTQMGQEVILRCVPISNHLYFYWYRQILGQKVEFLVSFYNNEISEKSEIFDDQFSVERPDGSNFTLKIRSTKLEDSAMYFCADAPGVNTEAFFGQGTRLTVV.

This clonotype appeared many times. In nucleotides, the CDR3 is TGTGCCAGCAGCACCAGCAGGGACACTGAAGCTTTCTTT. It specifies CASSTSRDTEAFF. The rearrangement links TRBV3-1 to TRBJ1-1, with D tentatively TRBD1 (5 bases). The CDR3 sequence is 13 residues long. The germline V gene encodes CDR1 LGHDT and CDR2 YNNKEL (reference sequence). Trimming shortened V by 5 bases and J by 3 bases, and 10 bases separated the two germline ends. The complete variable domain, with remaining parts taken from reference TRBV3-1 and TRBJ1-1, reads DTAVSQTPKYLVTQMGNDKSIKCEQNLGHDTMYWYKQDSKKFLKIMFSYNNKELIINETVPNRFSPKSPDKAHLNLHINSLELGDSAVYFCASSTSRDTEAFFGQGTRLTVV.

DNA for the CDR3: TGCGCCAGCAGCTTGGCCAGTAGGGCAGCGGGCAATACGCAGTATTTT. Its protein is CASSLASRAAGNTQYF. The rearrangement links TRBV5-1 to TRBJ2-3; tentative D call: TRBD2 (6 bases). Germline V CDR1 and CDR2: SGHRS, YFSETQ. V was pared by 0 bases and J by 7 bases, with 18 bases between. The CDR3 runs to 16 residues.

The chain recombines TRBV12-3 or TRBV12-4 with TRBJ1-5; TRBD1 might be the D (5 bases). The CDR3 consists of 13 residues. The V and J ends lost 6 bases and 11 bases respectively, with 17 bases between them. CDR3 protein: CASSSGNSKSQHF. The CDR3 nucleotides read TGTGCCAGCAGCTCAGGGAACAGTAAGTCCCAGCATTTT.

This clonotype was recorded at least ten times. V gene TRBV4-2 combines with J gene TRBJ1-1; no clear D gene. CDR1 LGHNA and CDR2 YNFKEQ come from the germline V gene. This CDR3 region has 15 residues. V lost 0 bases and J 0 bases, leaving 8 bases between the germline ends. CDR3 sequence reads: CASSQDSSLNTEAFF. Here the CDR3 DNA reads TGTGCCAGCAGCCAAGATTCCTCGTTGAACACTGAAGCTTTCTTT.

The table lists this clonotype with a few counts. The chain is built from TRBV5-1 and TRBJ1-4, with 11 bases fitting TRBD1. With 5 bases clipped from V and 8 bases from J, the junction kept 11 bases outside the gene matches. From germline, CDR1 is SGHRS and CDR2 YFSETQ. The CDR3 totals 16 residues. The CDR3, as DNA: TGCGCCAGCAGGGACCGGGACAGGGGGGATACGGAAAAACTGTTTTTT. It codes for CASRDRDRGDTEKLFF.

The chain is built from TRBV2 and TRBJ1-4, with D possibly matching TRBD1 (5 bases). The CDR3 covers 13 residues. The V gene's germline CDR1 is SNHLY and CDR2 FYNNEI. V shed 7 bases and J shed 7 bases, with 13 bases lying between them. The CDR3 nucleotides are TGTGCCAGCATACAAGACAGCATTGAAAAACTGTTTTTT. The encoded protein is CASIQDSIEKLFF.

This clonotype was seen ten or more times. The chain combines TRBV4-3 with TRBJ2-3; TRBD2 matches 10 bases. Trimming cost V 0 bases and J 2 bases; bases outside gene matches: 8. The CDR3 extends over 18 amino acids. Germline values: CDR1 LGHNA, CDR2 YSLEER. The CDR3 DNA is TGCGCCAGCAGCCAAGAAGGGGCAGCGGGAGGGCCCACAGATACGCAGTATTTT. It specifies CASSQEGAAGGPTDTQYF.

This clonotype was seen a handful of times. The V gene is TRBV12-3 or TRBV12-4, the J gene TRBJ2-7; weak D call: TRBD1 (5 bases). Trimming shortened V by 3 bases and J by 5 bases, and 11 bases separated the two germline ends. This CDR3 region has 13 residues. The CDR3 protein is CASSFKGADEQYF. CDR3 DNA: TGTGCCAGCAGTTTTAAAGGGGCGGACGAGCAGTACTTC.

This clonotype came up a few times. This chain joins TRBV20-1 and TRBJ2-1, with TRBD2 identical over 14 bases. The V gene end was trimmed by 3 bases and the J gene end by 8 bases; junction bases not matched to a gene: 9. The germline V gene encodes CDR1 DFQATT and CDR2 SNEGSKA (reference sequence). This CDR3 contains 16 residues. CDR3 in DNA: TGCAGTGCTAGTGCTCCGACTAGCGGGGGGGCCTATGAGCAGTTCTTC. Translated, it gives CSASAPTSGGAYEQFF.

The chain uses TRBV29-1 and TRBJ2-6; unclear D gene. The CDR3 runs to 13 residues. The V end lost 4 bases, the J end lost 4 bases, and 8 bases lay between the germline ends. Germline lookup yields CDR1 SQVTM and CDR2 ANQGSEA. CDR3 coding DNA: TGCAGCGTTGGGGTTGGCGGGGCCAACGTCCTGACTTTC. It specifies CSVGVGGANVLTF. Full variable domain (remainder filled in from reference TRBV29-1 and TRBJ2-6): SAVISQKPSRDICQRGTSLTIQCQVDSQVTMMFWYRQQPGQSLTLIATANQGSEATYESGFVIDKFPISRPNLTFSTLTVSNMSPEDSSIYLCSVGVGGANVLTFGAGSRLTVL.

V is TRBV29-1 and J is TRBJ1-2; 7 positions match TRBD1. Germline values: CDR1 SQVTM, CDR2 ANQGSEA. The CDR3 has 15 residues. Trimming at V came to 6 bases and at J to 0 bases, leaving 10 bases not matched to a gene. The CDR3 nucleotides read TGCAGCGTACCCGGGACAGCGATTTCTAACTATGGCTACACCTTC. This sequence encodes CSVPGTAISNYGYTF.

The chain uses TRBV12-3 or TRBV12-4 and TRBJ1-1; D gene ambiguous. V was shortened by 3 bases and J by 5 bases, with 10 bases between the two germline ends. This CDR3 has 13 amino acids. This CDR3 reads CASSFRRDTEAFF. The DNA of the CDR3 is TGTGCCAGCAGTTTCCGGAGGGATACTGAAGCTTTCTTT.

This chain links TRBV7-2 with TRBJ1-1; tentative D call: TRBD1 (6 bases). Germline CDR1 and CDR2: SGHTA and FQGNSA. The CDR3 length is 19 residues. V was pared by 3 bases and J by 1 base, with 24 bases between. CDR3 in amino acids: CASSFPIHRDTRGNTEAFF. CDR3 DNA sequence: TGTGCCAGCAGCTTCCCGATTCATCGGGACACACGAGGGAACACTGAAGCTTTCTTT.

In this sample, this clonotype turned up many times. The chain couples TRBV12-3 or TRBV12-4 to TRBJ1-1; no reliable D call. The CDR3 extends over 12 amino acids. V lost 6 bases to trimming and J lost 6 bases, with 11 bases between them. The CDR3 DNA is TGTGCCAGCAGAAATATCGACTCTGAAGCTTTCTTT. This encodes CASRNIDSEAFF.

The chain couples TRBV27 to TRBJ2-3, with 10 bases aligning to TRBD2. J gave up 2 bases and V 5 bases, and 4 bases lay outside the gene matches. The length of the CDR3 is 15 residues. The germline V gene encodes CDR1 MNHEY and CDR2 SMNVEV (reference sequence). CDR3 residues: CASSLAGEPTDTQYF. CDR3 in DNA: TGTGCCAGCAGTCTAGCGGGAGAACCCACAGATACGCAGTATTTT.

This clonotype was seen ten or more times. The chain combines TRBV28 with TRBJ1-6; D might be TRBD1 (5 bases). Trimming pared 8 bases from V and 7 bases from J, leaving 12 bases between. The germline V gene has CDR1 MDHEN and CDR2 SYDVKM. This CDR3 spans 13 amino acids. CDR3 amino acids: CASLGQRNSPLHF. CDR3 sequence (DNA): TGTGCCAGCCTGGGGCAACGAAATTCACCCCTCCACTTT.

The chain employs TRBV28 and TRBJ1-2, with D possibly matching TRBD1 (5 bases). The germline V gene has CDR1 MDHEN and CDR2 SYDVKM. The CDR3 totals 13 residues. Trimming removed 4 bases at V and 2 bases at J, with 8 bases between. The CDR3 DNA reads TGTGCCAGCAGTTCCAGGGTGAACTATGGCTACACCTTC. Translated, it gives CASSSRVNYGYTF.

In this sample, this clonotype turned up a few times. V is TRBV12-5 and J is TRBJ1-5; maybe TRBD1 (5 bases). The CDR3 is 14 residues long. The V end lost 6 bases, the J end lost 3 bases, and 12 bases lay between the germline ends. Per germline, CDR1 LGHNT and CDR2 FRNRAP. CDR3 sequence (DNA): TGTGCTAGTGGCCCGCAGGGATTCAATCAGCCCCAGCATTTT. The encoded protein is CASGPQGFNQPQHF.

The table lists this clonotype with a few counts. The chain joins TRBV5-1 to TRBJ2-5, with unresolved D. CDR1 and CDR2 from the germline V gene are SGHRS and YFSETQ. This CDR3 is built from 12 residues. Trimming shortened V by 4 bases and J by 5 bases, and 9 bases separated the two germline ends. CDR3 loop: CASSPPSETQYF. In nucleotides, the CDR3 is TGCGCCAGCAGCCCACCATCCGAGACCCAGTACTTC.

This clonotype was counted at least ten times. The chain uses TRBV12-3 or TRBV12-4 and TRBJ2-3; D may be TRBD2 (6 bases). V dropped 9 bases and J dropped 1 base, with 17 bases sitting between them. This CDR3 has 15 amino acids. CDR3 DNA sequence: TGTGCCAGTTCGGAGGGCAGGAGGGGCACAGATACGCAGTATTTT. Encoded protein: CASSEGRRGTDTQYF.

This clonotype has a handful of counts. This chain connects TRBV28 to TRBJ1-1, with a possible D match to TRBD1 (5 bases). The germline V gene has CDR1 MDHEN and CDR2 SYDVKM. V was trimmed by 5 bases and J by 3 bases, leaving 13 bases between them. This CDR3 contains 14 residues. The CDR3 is CASSQNQGYTEAFF. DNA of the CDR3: TGTGCCAGCAGTCAAAATCAGGGATACACTGAAGCTTTCTTT. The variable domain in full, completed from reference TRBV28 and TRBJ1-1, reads DVKVTQSSRYLVKRTGEKVFLECVQDMDHENMFWYRQDPGLGLRLIYFSYDVKMKEKGDIPEGYSVSREKKERFSLILESASTNQTSMYLCASSQNQGYTEAFFGQGTRLTVV.

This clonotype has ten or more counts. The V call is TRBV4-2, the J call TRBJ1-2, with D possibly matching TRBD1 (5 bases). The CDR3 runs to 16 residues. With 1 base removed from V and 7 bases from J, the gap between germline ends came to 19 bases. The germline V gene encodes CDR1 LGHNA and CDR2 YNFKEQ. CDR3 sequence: CASSQGHAGLGVGYTF. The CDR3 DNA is TGTGCCAGCAGCCAAGGTCATGCAGGGTTGGGCGTTGGCTACACCTTC.

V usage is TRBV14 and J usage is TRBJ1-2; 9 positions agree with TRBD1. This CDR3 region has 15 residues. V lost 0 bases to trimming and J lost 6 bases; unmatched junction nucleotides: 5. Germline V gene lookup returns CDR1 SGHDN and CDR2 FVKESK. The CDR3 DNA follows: TGTGCCAGCAGCCAAGAGGGGGACAGGGAGGATGGCTACACCTTC. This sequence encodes CASSQEGDREDGYTF.

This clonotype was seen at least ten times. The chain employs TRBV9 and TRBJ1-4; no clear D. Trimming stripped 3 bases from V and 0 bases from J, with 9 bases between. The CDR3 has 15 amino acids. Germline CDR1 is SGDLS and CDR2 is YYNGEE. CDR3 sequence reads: CASSERPATNEKLFF. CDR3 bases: TGTGCCAGCAGCGAACGGCCAGCAACTAATGAAAAACTGTTTTTT.

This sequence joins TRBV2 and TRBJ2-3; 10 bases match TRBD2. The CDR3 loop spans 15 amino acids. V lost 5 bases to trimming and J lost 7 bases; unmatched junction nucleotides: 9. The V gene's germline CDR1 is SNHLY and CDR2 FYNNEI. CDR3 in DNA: TGTGCCAGCAGTTTACTAGCGGGGAGAGCAAATACGCAGTATTTT. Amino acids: CASSLLAGRANTQYF.

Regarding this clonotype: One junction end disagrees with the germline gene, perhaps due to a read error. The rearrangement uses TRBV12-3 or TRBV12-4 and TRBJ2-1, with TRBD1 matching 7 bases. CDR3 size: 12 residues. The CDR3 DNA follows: TGTGTCAGCAGTTCAGGACAGGCGGGGCAGTTCTTC. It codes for CVSSSGQAGQFF.

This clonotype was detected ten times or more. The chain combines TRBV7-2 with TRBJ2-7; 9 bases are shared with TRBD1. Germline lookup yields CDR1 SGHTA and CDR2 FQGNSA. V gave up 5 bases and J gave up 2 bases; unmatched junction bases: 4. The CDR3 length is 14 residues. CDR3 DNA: TGTGCCAGCAGCCAACGACAGGGGGCCTACGAGCAGTACTTC. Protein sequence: CASSQRQGAYEQYF.